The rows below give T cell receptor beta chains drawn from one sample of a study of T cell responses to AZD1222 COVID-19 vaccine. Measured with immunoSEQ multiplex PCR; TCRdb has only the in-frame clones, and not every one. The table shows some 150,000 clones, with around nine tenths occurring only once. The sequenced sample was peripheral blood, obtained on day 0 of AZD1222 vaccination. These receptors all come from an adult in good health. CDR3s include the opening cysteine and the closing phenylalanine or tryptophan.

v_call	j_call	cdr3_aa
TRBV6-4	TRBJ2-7	CASSDGLADEQYF
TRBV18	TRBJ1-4	CASSPTAGEKLFF
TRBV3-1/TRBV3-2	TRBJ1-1	CASSQPPRDEAFF
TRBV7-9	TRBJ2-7	CASSQKEVGTLEQYF
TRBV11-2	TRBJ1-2	CASSWRVGVGYGYTF
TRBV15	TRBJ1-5	CATSRDRPSGYPQHF
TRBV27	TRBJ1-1	CASSRQGEGTEAFF
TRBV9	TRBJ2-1	CASSERALGHYNEQFF
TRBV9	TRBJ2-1	CASSVDNEQFF
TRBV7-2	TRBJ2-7	CASSLAPTSGSYEQYF
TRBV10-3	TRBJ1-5	CAISVGDDSNQPQHF
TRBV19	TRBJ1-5	CASRLGGDVQPQHF
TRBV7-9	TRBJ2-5	CASIPGLVRPQETQYF
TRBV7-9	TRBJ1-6	CASNKEYSPLHF
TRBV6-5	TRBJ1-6	CASTAGNSPLHF
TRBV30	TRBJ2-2	CAWKGEADHTGELFF
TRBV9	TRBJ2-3	CASSPHPIAGATDTQYF